This T cell receptor (beta chain) came from a study of monozygotic twins with inflammatory bowel disease. The CDR3 runs 14 residues. CDR1 SQVTM and CDR2 ANQGSEA come from the germline V gene. The cDNA of both the TCRalpha and TCRbeta chains was subjected to two nested PCRs of around 15 and 10 cycles. TCRdb reanalyzed the 5' RACE reads, giving one entry per CDR3 protein sequence and no DNA. With some 83,000 distinct CDR3 sequences in the sample, the ten largest clones hold 6.5% to 9%. The chain links TRBV29-1 to TRBJ1-1. The receptor's source is a human donor with ulcerative colitis or Crohn's disease, or a healthy co-twin of an affected twin (not recorded which). Input material: blood. The CDR3: CSVCQDSQNTEAFF.